This T cell receptor beta chain was captured by sequencing in a study of T cells in Graves' hyperthyroidism and ophthalmopathy (dated by TCRdb to between 2019 and 2020). In terms of the full investigation: Peripheral blood was sampled at the time of initial diagnosis, prior to any treatment. Whether ophthalmopathy could be predicted prospectively was tested in an independent validation cohort made up of under 20 hyperthyroidism patients plus 17 patients who later progressed to ophthalmopathy. To identify distinguishing TCR V-J signatures, a discovery cohort of around 100 patients was used, comprising 40 to 45 with Graves' ophthalmopathy and 55 to 65 with stable Graves' hyperthyroidism. After blood sampling, hyperthyroidism patients were treated with methimazole at a starting dose of 30 mg daily, and ophthalmopathy patients were treated with high-dose intravenous methylprednisolone. The approximately 98 discovery patients were randomly divided into training and test sets at a 7:3 ratio. The paper reports TCR Vbeta CDR3 sequencing of 140 or so peripheral blood samples: approximately 41 ophthalmopathy, under 80 hyperthyroidism and approximately 17 progressor patients. Thyroid tissue and blood T-cell repertoires from six Graves' hyperthyroidism patients were also compared in the study.

Study-wide conclusions, independent of this receptor: During validation, the model predicted progression to ophthalmopathy a median of roughly 7.1 months ahead of onset, with approximately 70% sensitivity and 72% to 80% specificity. Blood samples also contained most of the expanded thyroid clonotypes (frequency above 0.001), which suggests that blood repertoires may reflect thyroid immune responses. No statistical method was used to set the sample size in advance, and investigators knew the group allocation. In cross-validation, a model built on a 13 V-J signature told ophthalmopathy apart from stable hyperthyroidism with 87.88% sensitivity and around 81% specificity, and in testing the same model reached 80%/75%.

The hyperthyroidism patients were between 18 and 65 years old and newly diagnosed, with a disease duration of less than 2 months. The study excluded patients with uncontrolled infections, other autoimmune diseases, pregnancy or lactation. Diagnoses were established on the basis of clinical symptoms, serum thyroxine and TRAb, thyroid ultrasound, and orbital computed tomography. Blood from progressor patients was collected at the time of first diagnosis with hyperthyroidism, before any ophthalmopathy symptoms had appeared. PBMCs were isolated from 8 to 10 ml of fresh peripheral blood by Ficoll-Paque density gradient centrifugation. Progressor patients were initially diagnosed with Graves' hyperthyroidism and developed ophthalmopathy during follow-up. Trizol reagent was used to extract total RNA, and RNA quality was then checked on an Agilent 2100 Bioanalyzer. Based on the germline V gene (reference sequence), the CDR1 and CDR2 sequences are LNHDA and SQIVND. The CDR3 covers 13 residues, taking in both the cysteine and the phenylalanine. Left in the record is the CDR3 DNA by itself, 39 bases read in frame from the first base.

This clonotype was detected only a few times. The clone's antigen remains unknown. One end of the junction fails to match germline, which may point to a read error. The TCR beta CDR3 regions were amplified from the RNA transcripts. The TCR CDR3 was subjected to a first round of RT-PCR using the HTBI primer set and the Qiagen OneStep RT-PCR kit. The libraries were constructed in a second round of multiplex PCR and then size-selected and purified. Libraries were sequenced paired-end with 100 bp reads on an Illumina HiSeq2000. Processing in the source paper ran as follows. SOAPnuke was used to process the raw data, throwing out any read that contained adapters or uncalled bases, had a mean Phred below 15, or lacked an exact constant-primer or identifier match. COPE v1.2.5 was used to merge the high-quality paired reads, and each unique nucleotide sequence was defined as a clonotype. MiTCR v1.1 was used to align the clonotypes against IMGT TRBV, TRBD and TRBJ reference segments. The analysis was restricted to V-J combinations with a frequency above 0.0001, which together covered over 99% of the repertoires. A TCS score was defined as the ratio between F50 (clonal expansion) and ExV (chaos), using BLOSUM62-based TCRdist between CDR3 peptides within each V-J. Welch's t-statistics and random forest reduced around 550 V-J features to roughly 13, which were used in a naive Bayes classifier (R e1071). TCRdb reran the public reads through fastp at Q25 and MiXCR, keeping productive beta chains. CDR3 protein duplicates are merged, each entry listing the most common genes and DNA. The V and J calls here are based on TCRdb, not the publication. This sample gives approximately 150,000 distinct CDR3 sequences in total; over 8% of them show up just once. The top ten clones comprise approximately 20% of the sample.

The rearrangement combines TRBV19 with TRBJ1-5; the D gene is perhaps TRBD1, on 6 matching bases. Sequenced material: blood. The receptor's source is a woman aged 18 to 35 with Graves' hyperthyroidism that later progressed to Graves' ophthalmopathy. The nucleotides read TGTACCAGTAGTAAGGACAGAGATCAGCCCCAGCATTTT. This yields the protein CTSSKDRDQPQHF.